These 17 T cell receptor beta chains share one sample of origin, sequenced in a study of blood T cell repertoires in COVID-19 (TCRdb year 2020). The library was prepared using the immunoSEQ multiplex PCR assay. As stored in TCRdb, this immuneACCESS dataset retains in-frame rearrangements with V and J assigned. A fraction of the clones does not appear; measured against another copy, unresolved V genes explain less than half of the discrepancy, and the remainder lacks a known reason. The sample has approximately 91,000 clones on record, about 80% of them singletons. The top ten constitute over 15% of the sample. The material sequenced was peripheral blood. Source of these receptors: a human donor in a cohort sampled during active COVID-19.

V gene TRBV5-1 combines with J gene TRBJ2-1, with 8 bases lining up with TRBD2. The CDR3 runs 15 residues. The V and J ends lost 3 bases and 4 bases, in that order; junction bases with no gene match: 6. Looked up from germline, CDR1 is SGHRS and CDR2 is YFSETQ. CDR3 sequence (DNA): TGCGCCAGCAGCTCAGGGGAGCGGGAGTACAATGAGCAGTTCTTC. Residues: CASSSGEREYNEQFF.

V gene TRBV24-1 combines with J gene TRBJ2-7; D gene unclear. V lost 6 bases to trimming and J lost 1 base, with 9 bases between them. This CDR3 is built from 13 residues. Germline CDR1 reads KGHDR; CDR2 reads SFDVKD. The CDR3 DNA reads TGTGCCACCAGTCTTGGCAGTTCCTACGAGCAGTACTTC. Residues: CATSLGSSYEQYF.

The chain employs TRBV12-3 or TRBV12-4 and TRBJ1-1; the D is unclear. The CDR3 loop spans 13 amino acids. Between the trimmed V and J ends, which lost 3 bases and 6 bases, there was a span of 11 bases. This CDR3 is CASSLAVKSEAFF. In nucleotides, the CDR3 is TGTGCCAGCAGTTTGGCAGTGAAGTCTGAAGCTTTCTTT.

The chain carries TRBV27 and TRBJ1-4; 7 bases line up with TRBD1. This CDR3 comprises 15 residues. CDR1 and CDR2 from the germline V gene are MNHEY and SMNVEV (reference sequence). V shed 3 bases, J shed 3 bases, and the junction held 4 bases outside the gene matches. In DNA form, the CDR3 reads TGTGCCAGCAGTTTCTGGCAGGGGGCTAATGAAAAACTGTTTTTT. This translates into CASSFWQGANEKLFF.

The rearrangement uses TRBV9 and TRBJ2-7, with 14 bases lining up with TRBD2. V shed 3 bases and J 3 bases; nucleotides not matched to a gene: 2. The CDR3 loop spans 15 amino acids. Germline V CDR1 and CDR2: SGDLS, YYNGEE. The CDR3 region has the DNA TGTGCCAGCAGCGGAGGGACTAGCGGGGGCTACGAGCAGTACTTC. Translated, it gives CASSGGTSGGYEQYF.

J is TRBJ1-6 and V is TRBV7-8; 7 bases fit TRBD1. Trimming took 4 bases from V and 7 from J; bases not matched to a gene: 4. This CDR3 is 14 amino acids long. Per germline, CDR1 SGHVS and CDR2 FQNEAQ. The DNA for the CDR3 is TGTGCCAGCAGCTCAGGGACAGACAATTCACCCCTCCACTTT. As protein: CASSSGTDNSPLHF. Full variable domain (missing parts from reference TRBV7-8 and TRBJ1-6): GAGVSQSPRYKVAKRGQDVALRCDPISGHVSLFWYQQALGQGPEFLTYFQNEAQLDKSGLPSDRFFAERPEGSVSTLKIQRTQQEDSAVYLCASSSGTDNSPLHFGNGTRLTVT.

The chain has TRBV5-1 and TRBJ1-1; 7 nucleotides align to TRBD1. The CDR3 is 14 amino acids. Germline lookup yields CDR1 SGHRS and CDR2 YFSETQ. V trimming: 3 bases; J trimming: 1 base; junction bases outside the gene matches: 3. The CDR3 reads CASSSGQENTEAFF. CDR3 nucleotides: TGCGCCAGCAGCTCCGGACAGGAGAACACTGAAGCTTTCTTT.

The chain links TRBV7-3 to TRBJ2-2; 7 bases align to TRBD1. This CDR3 has 16 residues. V was pared by 5 bases and J by 6 bases, with 12 bases of the junction left unmatched. Germline V lookup: CDR1 SGHTA, CDR2 FQGTGA. CDR3 amino acids: CASSSSLVQGAGELFF. In DNA form, the CDR3 reads TGTGCCAGCAGCAGTAGCCTAGTTCAGGGGGCCGGGGAGCTGTTTTTT.

This clone has just a few counts. The chain uses TRBV10-2 and TRBJ2-7; TRBD1 is a possible D gene (7 bases). The CDR3 runs to 14 residues. Per germline, CDR1 WSHSY and CDR2 SAAADI. Between the trimmed V and J ends, which lost 5 bases and 6 bases, there was a span of 17 bases. CDR3 DNA sequence: TGCGCCAGCAGTTGGACAGGAGGGTCCAGCGAGCAGTACTTC. Protein sequence: CASSWTGGSSEQYF.

This rearrangement joins TRBV11-2 to TRBJ2-7, with D perhaps matching TRBD1 (6 bases). CDR3 length equals 14 residues. The germline V gene has CDR1 SGHAT and CDR2 FQNNGV. V shed 1 base and J shed 4 bases, with 11 bases lying between them. The CDR3 region is CASSLGGGKYEQYF. The CDR3 DNA follows: TGTGCCAGCAGCTTAGGTGGGGGCAAGTACGAGCAGTACTTC.

This chain joins TRBV5-1 and TRBJ1-5; D is unresolved. This CDR3 is 14 amino acids long. The germline V gene encodes CDR1 SGHRS and CDR2 YFSETQ. Trimming took off 0 bases at V and 5 bases at J, with 9 bases between the two ends. The CDR3 region is CASSLGGLDQPQHF. In nucleotides, the CDR3 is TGCGCCAGCAGCTTGGGTGGGCTGGATCAGCCCCAGCATTTT.

The chain links TRBV25-1 to TRBJ2-2; 12 bases are a match to TRBD2. The CDR3 has 18 residues. The V and J ends lost 3 bases and 4 bases, in that order; junction bases with no gene match: 9. CDR1 is MGHDK, CDR2 SYGVNS, per germline. The CDR3 DNA is TGTGCCAGCAGTGAGTACCCCGGGACTAGCGGGCTCACCGGGGAGCTGTTTTTT. Encoded protein: CASSEYPGTSGLTGELFF.

Worth noting for this clone: A read error may produce the germline difference seen at one junction end. The chain is built from TRBV14 and TRBJ2-3; 10 bases map to TRBD1. Germline values: CDR1 SGHDN, CDR2 FVKESK. The CDR3 runs to 10 residues. For the CDR3, the DNA is TGTGCCAGCAGCCGGGACAGGGGCGTGTGG. Amino acid sequence: CASSRDRGVW.

The chain links TRBV18 to TRBJ1-6; D unclear. Trimming removed 3 bases at V and 8 bases at J, with 14 bases between. CDR1 is KGHSH and CDR2 is LQKENI in the germline V gene. This CDR3 contains 15 residues. The CDR3 DNA reads TGTGCCAGCTCACCGTTGGGAGGGTTTGATTCACCCCTCCACTTT. It yields the protein CASSPLGGFDSPLHF.

This clone was counted only a few times. CDR3 in amino acids: CASSFGRANSPLHF. The CDR3 coding sequence is TGTGCCAGCAGTTTCGGGAGAGCAAATTCACCCCTCCACTTT. This chain joins TRBV28 and TRBJ1-6; no clear D. This CDR3 spans 14 amino acids. Germline assignment: CDR1 MDHEN and CDR2 SYDVKM. Trimming took 3 bases from V and 7 from J, leaving 10 bases between them.

The chain combines TRBV6-5 with TRBJ1-2; the D is unclear. Trimming took off 6 bases at V and 7 bases at J, with 12 bases between the two ends. The CDR3 is 12 residues long. The germline gives CDR1 MNHEY, CDR2 SVGAGI. CDR3 in DNA: TGTGCCAGCAGCATAATAGTTCTTGGCTACACCTTC. Encoded protein: CASSIIVLGYTF.

This rearrangement joins TRBV5-1 to TRBJ2-5; 8 nucleotides agree with TRBD2. The V gene's germline CDR1 is SGHRS and CDR2 YFSETQ. The CDR3 spans 13 residues. V was pared by 4 bases and J by 4 bases, with 3 bases of the junction left unmatched. CDR3 sequence reads: CASSPGGGETQYF. Written as DNA, the CDR3 is TGCGCCAGCAGCCCCGGGGGGGGAGAGACCCAGTACTTC. Based on the CDR3 plus reference TRBV5-1 and TRBJ2-5, the full variable domain is KAGVTQTPRYLIKTRGQQVTLSCSPISGHRSVSWYQQTPGQGLQFLFEYFSETQRNKGNFPGRFSGRQFSNSRSEMNVSTLELGDSALYLCASSPGGGETQYFGPGTRLLVL.